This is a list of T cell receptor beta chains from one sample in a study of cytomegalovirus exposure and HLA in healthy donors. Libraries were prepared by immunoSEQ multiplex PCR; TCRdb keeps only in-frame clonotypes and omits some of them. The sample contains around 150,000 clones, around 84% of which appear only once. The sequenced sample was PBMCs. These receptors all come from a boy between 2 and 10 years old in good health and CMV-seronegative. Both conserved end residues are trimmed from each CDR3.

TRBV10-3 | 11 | AISDDRSGGYT
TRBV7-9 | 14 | ASSFSRGYGNQPQH
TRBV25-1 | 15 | ASSAPLRDANTGELF
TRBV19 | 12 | ATELAGNTGELF
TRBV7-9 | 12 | ASSPRGGNEKLF
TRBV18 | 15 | ASSPNRLAGASHEQY
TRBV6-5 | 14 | ASSYLPRVSGNTIY
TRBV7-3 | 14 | ASSLVGQGADTEAF
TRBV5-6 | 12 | ASSLKGQDYEQY
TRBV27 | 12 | ASGQGGTTYEQY
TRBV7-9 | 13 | ASSSQRALYNEQF
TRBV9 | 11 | ASSVGGQETQY
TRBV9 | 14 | ASSAVGTGDAGELF
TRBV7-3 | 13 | ASSSSGLNTGELF
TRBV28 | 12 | ASSREQPRSEQF
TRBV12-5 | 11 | ASGSQSNQPQH
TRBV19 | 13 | ASSTKWEAGQPQH
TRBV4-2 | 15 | ASSQGYETSSYNEQF
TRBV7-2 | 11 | ASIRGLVGTQY
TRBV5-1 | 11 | ASSQANTGELF
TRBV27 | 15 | ASSLARDRDPHYEQY
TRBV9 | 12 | ASSYTGGSYEQY
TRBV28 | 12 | ASSPGQGFEKLF
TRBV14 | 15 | ASSPGQGAIMNTEAF
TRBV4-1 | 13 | ASSEATGNLYEQY
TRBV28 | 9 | ASKTAYGYT
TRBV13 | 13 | ASSRQGRESQPQH